Below, 16 T cell receptor beta chains from the same sample are listed, as sequenced in a study of cytomegalovirus exposure and HLA in healthy donors. The PCR contained 60 Vbeta and 13 Jbeta primers. Libraries were prepared by immunoSEQ multiplex PCR; TCRdb keeps only in-frame clonotypes and omits some of them. This sample yields 130,000 to 150,000 clones, of which roughly 70% are seen a single time; roughly 4.5% belongs to the top ten. The sample taken for sequencing was PBMCs. These receptors originate from a man between 18 and 29 years old in good health and CMV-seropositive.

Points on this clone: A junction boundary mismatches the germline segment, possibly from a read error. The chain has TRBV2 and TRBJ2-1, with D hard to call. CDR1 is SNHLY, CDR2 FYNNEI, per germline. There are 12 residues in the CDR3. The CDR3 is CASREVVDEQFF. CDR3 coding DNA: TGTGCCAGCAGGGAAGTTGTAGATGAGCAGTTCTTC. The full variable domain, rest sourced from reference TRBV2 and TRBJ2-1, is EPEVTQTPSHQVTQMGQEVILRCVPISNHLYFYWYRQILGQKVEFLVSFYNNEISEKSEIFDDQFSVERPDGSNFTLKIRSTKLEDSAMYFCASREVVDEQFFGPGTRLTVL.

This chain uses TRBV11-2 with TRBJ2-1; D uncertain. V was clipped by 5 bases and J by 6 bases, with 11 bases between them. The CDR3 is made up of 13 amino acids. The germline CDR1 and CDR2 sequences are SGHAT and FQNNGV. The CDR3 region has the DNA TGTGCCAGCAGCCCACCCGGGTCCAATGAGCAGTTCTTC. It specifies CASSPPGSNEQFF.

V usage is TRBV7-3 and J usage is TRBJ2-7; a possible D gene is TRBD2 (5 bases). The germline gives CDR1 SGHTA, CDR2 FQGTGA. CDR3 size: 11 residues. The CDR3 region has the DNA TGTGGAGTGAGGGTAGGTTTCGAGCAGTACTTC. It encodes CGVRVGFEQYF.

This rearrangement joins TRBV28 to TRBJ1-5; possibly TRBD1 for D (6 bases). Between the trimmed V and J ends, which lost 7 bases and 4 bases, there was a span of 17 bases. CDR3 length: 15 residues. CDR1 and CDR2 from the germline V gene are MDHEN and SYDVKM. The CDR3 nucleotides are TGTGCCAGCACCTCCGGACAGCGAGGAAATCAGCCCCAGCATTTT. Its translation is CASTSGQRGNQPQHF.

The chain combines TRBV13 with TRBJ2-1; 9 nucleotides agree with TRBD1. This CDR3 has 16 amino acids. In germline, CDR1 is PRHDT, CDR2 FYEKMQ (reference sequence). Trimming at V came to 3 bases and at J to 2 bases, leaving 5 bases not matched to a gene. DNA of the CDR3: TGTGCCAGCAGCTTCCTGGACAGGGGAACCTACAATGAGCAGTTCTTC. This gives the protein CASSFLDRGTYNEQFF.

The CDR3 DNA follows: TGTGCCACCAGCAGAGATTGGTTGCAGGGTGAGGGCTACACCTTC. Amino acids: CATSRDWLQGEGYTF. The V and J genes are TRBV15 and TRBJ1-2; weak D call: TRBD1 (5 bases). The ends were cut back, 0 bases at V and 8 bases at J, with 16 bases in the middle. This CDR3 region has 15 residues. The germline gives CDR1 LNHNV, CDR2 YYDKDF (reference sequence).

V and J are TRBV6-1 and TRBJ1-5, with D tentatively TRBD1 (6 bases). The V and J ends lost 9 bases and 6 bases respectively, with 21 bases between them. The CDR3 is 15 residues long. CDR1 is MNHNS and CDR2 is SASEGT in the germline V gene. The CDR3: CASTQDRPMGQPQHF. In DNA form, the CDR3 reads TGTGCCAGTACGCAAGACAGGCCTATGGGTCAGCCCCAGCATTTT.

This clone was detected only a few times. The chain couples TRBV7-9 to TRBJ1-5; D not certain. Per germline, CDR1 SEHNR and CDR2 FQNEAQ (reference sequence). With 1 base removed from V and 0 bases from J, the gap between germline ends came to 13 bases. This CDR3 contains 17 residues. CDR3 in DNA: TGTGCCAGCAGCTTAGGCGGCACCGTGTATAGCAATCAGCCCCAGCATTTT. Its protein is CASSLGGTVYSNQPQHF.

This rearrangement joins TRBV7-9 to TRBJ2-3; D is undetermined. The CDR3 is made up of 12 amino acids. Trimming took off 1 base at V and 5 bases at J, with 4 bases between the two ends. CDR1 is SEHNR, CDR2 FQNEAQ, per germline (reference sequence). For the CDR3, the DNA is TGTGCCAGCAGCTTAGTTCAAGATACGCAGTATTTT. Translation: CASSLVQDTQYF.

V and J are TRBV2 and TRBJ1-4; no clear D. The ends were cut back, 2 bases at V and 10 bases at J, with 14 bases in the middle. CDR1 and CDR2 from the germline V gene are SNHLY and FYNNEI. The CDR3 is made up of 14 amino acids. The CDR3 region is CASSERIEGGKLFF. The CDR3 DNA reads TGTGCCAGCAGTGAACGGATCGAGGGTGGAAAACTGTTTTTT. The entire variable domain, with the rest obtained from reference TRBV2 and TRBJ1-4, is as follows: EPEVTQTPSHQVTQMGQEVILRCVPISNHLYFYWYRQILGQKVEFLVSFYNNEISEKSEIFDDQFSVERPDGSNFTLKIRSTKLEDSAMYFCASSERIEGGKLFFGSGTQLSVL.

V is TRBV5-6 and J is TRBJ2-5; 8 bases match TRBD1. The CDR3 contains 14 residues. Germline assignment: CDR1 SGHDT and CDR2 YYEEEE. J gave up 5 bases and V 6 bases, and 9 bases lay outside the gene matches. Written as DNA, the CDR3 is TGTGCCAGCACACGACCAGGGGGCTGGGAGACCCAGTACTTC. Protein sequence: CASTRPGGWETQYF.

The rearrangement uses TRBV9 and TRBJ1-6, with TRBD1 as a possible D gene (6 bases). This CDR3 comprises 13 residues. V lost 1 base to trimming and J lost 12 bases, with 11 bases between them. Germline CDR1 and CDR2: SGDLS and YYNGEE. CDR3 sequence: CASSVISGEPLHF. In DNA form, the CDR3 reads TGTGCCAGCAGCGTAATCTCAGGGGAACCCCTCCACTTT.

The CDR3, as DNA: TGTGCCAGTAGTACCACTCTACGGGACAGGAGAGCTTTCTTT. It is translated as CASSTTLRDRRAFF. This chain uses TRBV19 with TRBJ1-1; 8 nucleotides agree with TRBD1. V was pared by 4 bases and J by 10 bases, with 11 bases of the junction left unmatched. Germline CDR1 reads LNHDA; CDR2 reads SQIVND (reference sequence). The CDR3 extends over 14 amino acids.

The chain joins TRBV29-1 to TRBJ2-3; unclear D gene. This CDR3 is 15 amino acids long. From germline, CDR1 is SQVTM and CDR2 ANQGSEA. Trimming took 5 bases from V and 1 from J, leaving 16 bases between them. The CDR3 here is CSVTPGTEGTDTQYF. In DNA, the CDR3 is TGCAGCGTTACGCCCGGCACCGAGGGCACAGATACGCAGTATTTT.

The chain links TRBV7-2 to TRBJ2-1; 9 positions match TRBD2. Germline V lookup: CDR1 SGHTA, CDR2 FQGNSA. J lost 7 bases, V lost 7 bases, and 11 bases had no gene match. The CDR3 consists of 15 residues. CDR3 DNA sequence: TGTGCCAGCATCCCCCCCAGTACTAGCGGGAATGAGCAGTTCTTC. Translating gives CASIPPSTSGNEQFF.

The rearrangement uses TRBV4-1 and TRBJ1-2; 7 nucleotides agree with TRBD1. The V gene end was trimmed by 4 bases and the J gene end by 6 bases; junction bases not matched to a gene: 5. The germline CDR1 and CDR2 sequences are MGHRA and YSYEKL. There are 13 residues in the CDR3. The CDR3 reads CASSPDRADGYTF. DNA of the CDR3: TGCGCCAGCAGCCCCGACAGGGCGGATGGCTACACCTTC.